This is a list of T cell receptor beta chains from one sample in a study of blood T cell repertoires in COVID-19. TCRdb keeps only in-frame clones here, not all; method: immunoSEQ multiplex PCR. This repertoire shows about 140,000 clones, 75% to 85% found once; its top ten account for 3.5% to 5%. Sequencing used peripheral blood. These receptors were collected from a woman aged 80 or over with active or convalescent COVID-19. CDR3s include the opening cysteine and the closing phenylalanine or tryptophan. The D gene is left open where the match is weak. Some rows have no size entry. The others give once, few or many, or a class for an expanded clone.

.,TRBJ1-4,TRBV18,.,CASSPTPNRATNEKLFF,TGTGCCAGCTCACCAACCCCTAACAGGGCAACTAATGAAAAACTGTTTTTT
.,TRBJ1-2,TRBV6-1,.,CASSETEYGYTF,TGTGCCAGCAGTGAAACCGAGTATGGCTACACCTTC
TRBD1,TRBJ1-6,TRBV19,.,CASRGTGRVYSPLHF,TGTGCCAGTAGGGGGACAGGGCGAGTTTACTCACCCCTCCACTTT
.,TRBJ2-7,TRBV9,.,CASSVGQSLSYEQYF,TGTGCCAGCAGCGTAGGACAGTCCCTCTCCTACGAGCAGTACTTC
.,TRBJ2-5,TRBV7-8,.,CASSPRETQYF,TGTGCCAGCAGCCCCCGGGAGACCCAGTACTTC
.,TRBJ2-1,TRBV30,.,CAWSVSGLVRFF,TGTGCCTGGAGTGTATCTGGTTTGGTGAGGTTCTTC
TRBD2,TRBJ2-5,TRBV7-9,once,CASITTGTSGETQYF,TGTGCCAGCATCACCACCGGGACTAGCGGGGAGACCCAGTACTTC
TRBD1,TRBJ2-3,TRBV18,few,CASSPETGGTTDTQYF,TGTGCCAGCTCACCAGAGACAGGGGGAACCACAGATACGCAGTATTTT
.,TRBJ1-1,TRBV11-1,.,CASSARGVMNTEAFF,TGTGCCAGCAGCGCTCGGGGGGTTATGAACACTGAAGCTTTCTTT
TRBD1,TRBJ2-3,TRBV2,once,CATPDRVVTDTQYF,TGTGCCACTCCCGACAGGGTGGTAACAGATACGCAGTATTTT
TRBD1,TRBJ1-3,TRBV12-5,.,CASGSPERGQDTIYF,TGTGCTAGTGGTTCCCCGGAGAGGGGACAGGACACCATATATTTT
TRBD2,TRBJ2-5,TRBV10-3,.,CAISDSTSAETQETQYF,TGTGCCATCAGTGACTCTACTAGCGCGGAAACTCAAGAGACCCAGTACTTC
.,TRBJ2-7,TRBV7-9,.,CASSLVGQDIDEQYF,TGTGCCAGCAGCTTAGTCGGTCAGGATATTGACGAGCAGTACTTC
TRBD2,TRBJ2-3,TRBV11-2,once,CASSFSAGVTTDTQYF,TGTGCCAGCAGCTTTTCGGCGGGGGTTACCACAGATACGCAGTATTTT
.,TRBJ1-1,TRBV10-2,.,CASREGNTEAFF,TGCGCCAGCCGGGAAGGGAACACTGAAGCTTTCTTT
.,TRBJ2-1,TRBV28,.,CASIHRATYNEQFF,TGTGCCAGCATCCACAGGGCAACCTACAATGAGCAGTTCTTC
.,TRBJ1-5,TRBV19,few,CASSSLDSSNQPQHF,TGTGCCAGTAGTTCTCTTGACAGTAGCAATCAGCCCCAGCATTTT
.,TRBJ2-7,TRBV3-1/TRBV3-2,.,CASSSTYEQYF,TGTGCCAGCAGCTCCACCTACGAGCAGTACTTC
.,TRBJ2-5,TRBV5-1,.,CASSFPPSRGYQETQYF,TGCGCCAGCAGCTTCCCCCCGTCCCGGGGGTACCAAGAGACCCAGTACTTC
.,TRBJ2-5,TRBV7-2,.,CASSLAGRGETQYF,TGTGCCAGCAGCTTAGCAGGGCGCGGGGAGACCCAGTACTTC
.,TRBJ2-7,TRBV7-7,.,CASSLALGRTYEQYF,TGTGCTAGCAGCTTAGCCCTGGGCCGTACCTACGAGCAGTACTTC
TRBD1,TRBJ2-7,TRBV3-1/TRBV3-2,.,CASTSAMGQGRSEQYF,TGTGCCAGCACCAGCGCGATGGGACAGGGGCGATCCGAGCAGTACTTC
TRBD1,TRBJ2-3,TRBV2,.,CASIPRDRPIHTQYF,TGTGCCAGCATTCCTCGGGACAGACCGATTCATACGCAGTATTTT
.,TRBJ1-4,TRBV7-7,.,CASSLNRNEKLFF,TGTGCTAGCAGCTTAAATCGGAATGAAAAACTGTTTTTT
.,TRBJ1-2,TRBV20-1,few,CSASNVNQYGYTF,TGCAGTGCTAGTAATGTTAACCAGTATGGCTACACCTTC
.,TRBJ2-2,TRBV4-3,.,CASSPTAPNTGELFF,TGCGCCAGCAGCCCGACAGCTCCGAACACCGGGGAGCTGTTTTTT
TRBD2,TRBJ2-2,TRBV6-5,.,CASKRGGNTGELFF,TGTGCCAGCAAACGGGGGGGGAACACCGGGGAGCTGTTTTTT
.,TRBJ1-1,TRBV19,.,CASRKQVFMNTEAFF,TGTGCCAGTAGAAAGCAAGTTTTTATGAACACTGAAGCTTTCTTT
.,TRBJ1-4,TRBV9,.,CASSVSGGGAGEKLFF,TGTGCCAGCAGCGTATCTGGCGGGGGCGCGGGTGAAAAACTGTTTTTT
TRBD1,TRBJ1-5,TRBV15,.,CATSRDNPGQGSSYGNQPQHF,TGTGCCACCAGCAGAGACAACCCGGGACAGGGTAGCTCGTATGGCAATCAGCCCCAGCATTTT
.,TRBJ1-5,TRBV19,.,CASRAGGQPQHF,TGTGCCAGTAGGGCCGGGGGTCAGCCCCAGCATTTT
TRBD2,TRBJ2-1,TRBV11-2,.,CASSLYLAGGDNEQFF,TGTGCCAGCAGCTTATATTTGGCGGGGGGCGACAATGAGCAGTTCTTC
.,TRBJ1-2,TRBV6-2/TRBV6-3,few,CASSSEGANYGYTF,TGTGCCAGCAGTTCCGAGGGGGCTAACTATGGCTACACCTTC
TRBD1,TRBJ1-2,TRBV2,.,CASSSFPGQTYGYTF,TGTGCCAGCAGTTCCTTCCCGGGACAGACTTATGGCTACACCTTC
.,TRBJ2-7,TRBV29-1,once,CSVEEGTITYEQYF,TGCAGCGTTGAAGAGGGGACAATTACCTACGAGCAGTACTTC
.,TRBJ2-7,TRBV30,.,CACDRLNYEQYF,TGTGCCTGTGACAGGCTGAACTACGAGCAGTACTTC
TRBD1,TRBJ1-4,TRBV5-6,.,CASSLFAQGQGNEKLFF,TGTGCCAGCAGCTTGTTTGCCCAGGGACAGGGGAATGAAAAACTGTTTTTT
.,TRBJ1-1,TRBV12-5,.,CATKAGRQANTEAFF,TGTGCTACGAAAGCGGGACGCCAAGCAAACACTGAAGCTTTCTTT
TRBD1,TRBJ2-5,TRBV5-4,once,CASSSGQGQETQYF,TGTGCCAGCAGCTCAGGACAGGGCCAAGAGACCCAGTACTTC
.,TRBJ1-1,TRBV7-9,.,CASSSNRDITEAFF,TGTGCCAGCAGCTCCAACAGGGACATCACTGAAGCTTTCTTT
TRBD1,TRBJ2-3,TRBV5-1,once,CASSPWTGYDTDTQYF,TGCGCCAGCAGCCCATGGACAGGGTATGACACAGATACGCAGTATTTT
.,TRBJ2-2,TRBV6-5,.,CASSYEGGRGTGELFF,TGTGCCAGCAGTTACGAGGGGGGGCGCGGCACCGGGGAGCTGTTTTTT
.,TRBJ2-2,TRBV6-2/TRBV6-3,.,CASSYRGLNTGELFF,TGTGCCAGCAGTTACAGGGGTTTGAACACCGGGGAGCTGTTTTTT
.,TRBJ1-1,TRBV2,once,CASSSQTVNTEAFF,TGTGCCAGCAGTAGCCAGACAGTTAACACTGAAGCTTTCTTT
TRBD1,TRBJ2-7,TRBV10-2,once,CASKPTGEVYEQYF,TGCGCCAGCAAACCCACAGGGGAAGTCTACGAGCAGTACTTC
.,TRBJ2-1,TRBV7-8,.,CASSLGLRGLRNNEQFF,TGTGCCAGCAGCTTAGGGTTGCGGGGCCTAAGAAACAATGAGCAGTTCTTC
TRBD1,TRBJ2-6,TRBV4-2,few,CASRRTGGSAGANVLTF,TGTGCCAGCAGACGGACAGGGGGAAGCGCCGGGGCCAACGTCCTGACTTTC
.,TRBJ2-7,TRBV2,.,CASSPTGSYEQYF,TGTGCCAGCAGTCCGACTGGCTCCTACGAGCAGTACTTC
.,TRBJ1-1,TRBV12-3/TRBV12-4,.,CASSLRQGGVAFF,TGTGCCAGCAGTTTAAGGCAGGGAGGCGTAGCTTTCTTT
TRBD1,TRBJ2-7,TRBV10-2,.,CASRTGTGAFYEQYF,TGCGCCAGCAGAACCGGGACAGGGGCCTTCTACGAGCAGTACTTC
.,TRBJ2-1,TRBV28,.,CASSFVGPYNEQFF,TGTGCCAGCAGTTTTGTGGGGCCCTACAATGAGCAGTTCTTC
TRBD2,TRBJ2-3,TRBV5-4,few,CASSLESGGDTQYF,TGTGCCAGCAGCTTGGAAAGCGGGGGAGATACGCAGTATTTT
.,TRBJ1-1,TRBV6-2/TRBV6-3,few,CASSYFGRAFF,TGTGCCAGCAGTTACTTTGGGCGAGCTTTCTTT
.,TRBJ1-3,TRBV3-1/TRBV3-2,.,CASSLGQGNTIYF,TGTGCCAGCAGCCTGGGACAAGGAAACACCATATATTTT
.,TRBJ2-5,TRBV7-2,.,CASSPAPRGQETQYF,TGTGCCAGCAGCCCCGCCCCACGAGGGCAGGAGACCCAGTACTTC